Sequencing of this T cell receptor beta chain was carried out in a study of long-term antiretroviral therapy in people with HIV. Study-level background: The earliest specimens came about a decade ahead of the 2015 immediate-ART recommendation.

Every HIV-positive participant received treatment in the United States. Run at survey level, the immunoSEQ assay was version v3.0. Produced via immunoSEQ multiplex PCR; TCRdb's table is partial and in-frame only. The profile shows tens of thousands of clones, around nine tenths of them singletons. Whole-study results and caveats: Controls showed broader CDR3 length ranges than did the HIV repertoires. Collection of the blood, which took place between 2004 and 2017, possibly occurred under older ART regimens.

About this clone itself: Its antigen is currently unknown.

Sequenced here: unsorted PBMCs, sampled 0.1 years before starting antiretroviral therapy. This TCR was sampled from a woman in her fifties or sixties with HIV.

CDR3 residues: CASSLVSAGGLHEQFF. The CDR3 DNA reads TGTGCCAGCAGCTTAGTTTCGGCGGGGGGTTTGCATGAGCAGTTCTTC. The rearrangement links TRBV7-6 to TRBJ2-1, with 8 positions matching TRBD2. J gave up 8 bases and V 1 base, and 10 bases lay outside the gene matches. CDR3 size: 16 residues. Germline CDR1 and CDR2: SGHVS and FNYEAQ.